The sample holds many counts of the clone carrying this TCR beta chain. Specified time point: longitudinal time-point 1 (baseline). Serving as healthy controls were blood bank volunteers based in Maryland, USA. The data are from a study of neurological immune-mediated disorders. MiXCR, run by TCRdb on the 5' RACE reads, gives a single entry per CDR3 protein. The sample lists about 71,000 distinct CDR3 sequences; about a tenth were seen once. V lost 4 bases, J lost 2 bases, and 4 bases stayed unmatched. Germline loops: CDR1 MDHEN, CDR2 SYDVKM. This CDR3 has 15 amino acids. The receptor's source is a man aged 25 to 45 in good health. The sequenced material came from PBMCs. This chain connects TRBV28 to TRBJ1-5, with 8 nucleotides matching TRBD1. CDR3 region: CASSSPGQGNQPQHF. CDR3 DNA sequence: TGTGCCAGCAGTTCACCGGGACAGGGCAATCAGCCCCAGCATTTT.